Below, 10 T cell receptor beta chains from the same sample are listed, as sequenced in a study of PD-L1 blockade in urothelial cancer. Indicated time point: peripheral blood 6 weeks after treatment start. TCRdb's table, derived via immunoSEQ multiplex PCR, lists solely in-frame clones and lacks some. The sample carries under 60,000 clones, roughly 86% recorded once. Sequencing used PBMCs, obtained around atezolizumab (anti-PD-L1) treatment. The receptors come from a man between 60 and 70 years old with urothelial cancer.

V is TRBV10-3 and J is TRBJ2-5; TRBD2 aligns across 10 bases. J gave up 2 bases and V 4 bases, and 10 bases lay outside the gene matches. This CDR3 comprises 17 residues. Germline values: CDR1 ENHRY, CDR2 SYGVKD. The CDR3 is CAISALAGANRQETQYF. CDR3 sequence (DNA): TGTGCCATCAGTGCCCTAGCGGGGGCGAATCGACAAGAGACCCAGTACTTC.

Only one count was recorded for this clone. V usage is TRBV7-2 and J usage is TRBJ1-5; weak D call: TRBD1 (5 bases). Germline lookup yields CDR1 SGHTA and CDR2 FQGNSA. Trimming shortened V by 5 bases and J by 6 bases, and 14 bases separated the two germline ends. This CDR3 is 14 amino acids long. The CDR3 is CASSGRANSQPQHF. The CDR3 DNA follows: TGTGCCAGCAGCGGCAGGGCCAATTCTCAGCCCCAGCATTTT.

The chain carries TRBV5-1 and TRBJ1-1, with 7 bases lining up with TRBD1. In germline, CDR1 is SGHRS, CDR2 YFSETQ. The CDR3 loop spans 14 amino acids. V shed 2 bases, J shed 2 bases, and the junction held 3 bases outside the gene matches. CDR3 sequence: CASSFRTGNTEAFF. CDR3 DNA sequence: TGCGCCAGCAGCTTCCGGACAGGAAACACTGAAGCTTTCTTT.

This clone was recorded only once. The gene calls are TRBV5-4 and TRBJ1-2; perhaps TRBD1 as D (6 bases). The V end was cut by 0 bases, the J end by 4 bases, with 13 bases between. Germline CDR1 and CDR2: SGHNT and YYREEE (reference sequence). This CDR3 spans 15 amino acids. The CDR3 spells CASSLEGGARYGYTF. The DNA of the CDR3 is TGTGCCAGCAGCTTGGAGGGGGGGGCCCGCTATGGCTACACCTTC. Filled out from reference TRBV5-4 and TRBJ1-2, the complete variable domain reads ETGVTQSPTHLIKTRGQQVTLRCSSQSGHNTVSWYQQALGQGPQFIFQYYREEENGRGNFPPRFSGLQFPNYSSELNVNALELDDSALYLCASSLEGGARYGYTFGSGTRLTVV.

This sequence joins TRBV6-1 and TRBJ1-3; D remains ambiguous. CDR1 is MNHNS, CDR2 SASEGT, per germline. The CDR3 spans 15 residues. V dropped 2 bases and J dropped 2 bases, with 10 bases sitting between them. CDR3 nucleotide sequence: TGTGCCAGCAGTGAAATGGCGGGGACTGGAAACACCATATATTTT. It yields the protein CASSEMAGTGNTIYF.

V and J are TRBV10-3 and TRBJ1-5; 10 bases agree with TRBD1. Trimming cost V 1 base and J 4 bases; bases outside gene matches: 4. The V gene's germline CDR1 is ENHRY and CDR2 SYGVKD. The CDR3 is 16 residues long. For the CDR3, the DNA is TGTGCCATCAGTGAGTTGGGGACAGGGGATAATCAGCCCCAGCATTTT. As protein: CAISELGTGDNQPQHF.

This chain connects TRBV14 to TRBJ2-3, with TRBD2 matching over 9 bases. From germline, CDR1 is SGHDN and CDR2 FVKESK. The CDR3 has 17 amino acids. V was pared by 4 bases and J by 0 bases, with 8 bases of the junction left unmatched. CDR3 coding DNA: TGTGCCAGCAGCCGTCAAACTCTAGCGGGGAGCACAGATACGCAGTATTTT. It encodes CASSRQTLAGSTDTQYF.

The table lists this clone with a few counts. The chain couples TRBV28 to TRBJ1-1, with a possible D match to TRBD1 (5 bases). Trimming removed 5 bases at V and 2 bases at J, with 24 bases between. This CDR3 is built from 18 residues. The V gene's germline CDR1 is MDHEN and CDR2 SYDVKM. Here the CDR3 DNA reads TGTGCCAGCAGTCCCTCCGGACACGGGCGGGGAAGAAACACTGAAGCTTTCTTT. Translation gives CASSPSGHGRGRNTEAFF.

This chain uses TRBV27 with TRBJ1-5; 10 positions agree with TRBD1. The CDR3 is 15 amino acids. Germline V gene data show CDR1 as MNHEY and CDR2 as SMNVEV (reference sequence). Trimming cost V 5 bases and J 5 bases; bases outside gene matches: 6. The CDR3 DNA reads as TGTGCCAGCAGTGTAAGGGGGACAGGGGATCAGCCCCAGCATTTT. Translated: CASSVRGTGDQPQHF.

This chain links TRBV6-5 with TRBJ2-7, with a possible D match to TRBD1 (5 bases). This CDR3 region has 15 residues. Germline-derived CDR1 and CDR2 are MNHEY and SVGAGI. Trimming removed 5 bases from V and 7 bases from J, with 21 bases in between. Here the CDR3 DNA reads TGTGCCAGCAGTAAACGGCGTTCAGGGCCTCGGGAGCAGTACTTC. It translates to CASSKRRSGPREQYF.